This T cell receptor (beta chain) derives from a study of blood T cell repertoires in COVID-19. Study information: PBMCs, B-cell-depleted T cells, or T cells provided the cDNA or gDNA that made up the material.

Repertoires were generated with immunoSEQ multiplex PCR, while TCRdb's copy carries only in-frame clones and drops some. This sample has under 500,000 clones; roughly 87% occur once, and the top ten carry approximately 2%. The CDR3 loop spans 15 amino acids. J was trimmed by 4 bases and V by 4 bases; bases with no gene match: 7. Germline CDR1 and CDR2: PRHDT and FYEKMQ (reference sequence). The source of this sequence is a woman aged 18 to 35 with acute COVID-19. The rearrangement links TRBV13 to TRBJ2-5; TRBD1 matches at 9 bases. Material for sequencing was PBMCs or T cells enriched from blood (not recorded which). Written as DNA, the CDR3 is TGTGCCAGCAGCTCCTCGGACAGGGGAGGAGAGACCCAGTACTTC. This encodes CASSSSDRGGETQYF.